This TCR beta chain was captured in a study of blood T cell repertoires in COVID-19. About the research overall: The samples span acute and convalescent COVID-19 from the United States, Italy and Spain. PBMCs, B-cell-depleted T cells, or T cells provided the cDNA or gDNA that made up the material.

Per the germline V gene, CDR1 is SGHNT and CDR2 is YENEEA. Trimming pared 1 base from V and 6 bases from J, leaving 10 bases between. The CDR3 covers 14 residues. The authors' processing: Estimated nucleated cell counts came from reference gene primer amplification. Here immunoSEQ multiplex PCR was the method, and the copy in TCRdb shows in-frame clones only, minus some. Clonal size and the V and J genes are those of that table, whereas D and trimming came from the DNA. The repertoire holds roughly 70,000 clones, roughly 88% seen once, with about 2.7% in the top ten. The source of this sequence is a man in his sixties or seventies with active or convalescent COVID-19. The chain carries TRBV11-3 and TRBJ2-1, with unresolved D. The sequenced material came from peripheral blood. CDR3 residues: CASSLAPGSNEQFF. CDR3 nucleotide sequence: TGTGCCAGCAGCTTAGCACCGGGTAGCAATGAGCAGTTCTTC.